This note documents a single T cell receptor beta chain sequence. Its specificity is not known. The data stem from a study of beta chain features in type 1 diabetes. Whole-study findings and limits: Comparison showed that naive, central memory and Treg TCRB repertoires appeared more similar among patients than among healthy donors. Any HLA effect on TCRB rearrangement was left unresolved by small sub-analyses. People with Type 1 diabetes carried modestly yet significantly shorter TCRB CDR3s in all four CD4+ subsets. Reads derived from cDNA could over-represent cells showing high TCR expression.

cDNA synthesis used the whole RNA isolate, giving expressed TCRB sequences. Measured with immunoSEQ multiplex PCR; TCRdb has only the in-frame clones, and not every one. Among a few hundred thousand clones listed, approximately 24% were seen once. Germline CDR1 reads SQVTM; CDR2 reads ANQGSEA. CDR3 length: 12 residues. The V end lost 5 bases, the J end lost 3 bases, and 10 bases lay between the germline ends. Material: naive CD4+ T cells from blood. The clonotype originates from a woman between 25 and 40 years old with type 1 diabetes. The gene calls are TRBV29-1 and TRBJ1-1; D possibly corresponds to TRBD1 (6 bases). This CDR3 reads CSVSSGDTEAFF. In DNA form, the CDR3 reads TGCAGCGTTTCGTCAGGGGACACTGAAGCTTTCTTT.